The 30 T cell receptor beta chains in this list originate from one sample, sequenced in a study of cytomegalovirus exposure and HLA in healthy donors. Vbeta (60) and Jbeta (13) primers were used in the PCR. Method: immunoSEQ multiplex PCR; TCRdb's copy keeps in-frame clones and lacks some. The sample has 63,000 or so clones; around four fifths are singletons. Source material: PBMCs. Receptors were obtained from a woman in her 30s in good health and CMV-seronegative.

The chain employs TRBV30 and TRBJ1-1; no firm D call. The CDR3 contains 15 residues. Germline CDR1 reads GTSNPN; CDR2 reads SVGIG (reference sequence). V lost 0 bases to trimming and J lost 4 bases, with 15 bases between them. The CDR3 DNA is TGTGCCTGGAGTGTACGAGGGAGTTCGAGCACTGAAGCTTTCTTT. Translated, it gives CAWSVRGSSSTEAFF.

This clone was seen more than once but under ten times. This chain links TRBV19 with TRBJ2-5; D unclear. The CDR3 sequence is 13 residues long. V lost 5 bases to trimming and J lost 0 bases, with 7 bases between them. Germline V lookup: CDR1 LNHDA, CDR2 SQIVND (reference sequence). CDR3 sequence: CASSVQDQETQYF. The CDR3 nucleotides are TGTGCCAGTAGTGTCCAGGACCAAGAGACCCAGTACTTC.

The chain recombines TRBV19 with TRBJ2-3, with a tentative D call TRBD1 (6 bases). Deletions cut 10 bases from V and 2 bases from J, with 16 bases between. The CDR3 contains 14 residues. Germline V lookup: CDR1 LNHDA, CDR2 SQIVND (reference sequence). CDR3 region: CATSGDTNTDTQYF. The CDR3 DNA follows: TGTGCCACCTCTGGGGACACCAACACAGATACGCAGTATTTT.

This chain connects TRBV10-3 to TRBJ2-3, with 11 bases fitting TRBD2. The CDR3 is 14 residues long. Germline assignment: CDR1 ENHRY and CDR2 SYGVKD. Unmatched junction bases numbered 5, after V lost 10 bases and J lost 2 bases. The CDR3 region is CATGTSGDTDTQYF. In DNA form, the CDR3 reads TGTGCCACCGGGACTAGCGGAGACACAGATACGCAGTATTTT.

A remark on this clone: One end of the junction varies from germline; a read error may be responsible. V and J are TRBV29-1 and TRBJ1-1; 8 bases agree with TRBD1. Germline assignment: CDR1 SQVTM and CDR2 ANQGSEA. The CDR3 is 12 amino acids. The CDR3 protein is CSVWTGNPEAFF. CDR3 DNA: TGCAGCGTTTGGACAGGGAACCCTGAAGCTTTCTTT.

This clone was seen just once. The genes are TRBV7-2 and TRBJ2-7; D is ambiguous. Germline V lookup: CDR1 SGHTA, CDR2 FQGNSA. V lost 5 bases to trimming and J lost 5 bases, with 13 bases between them. This CDR3 spans 13 amino acids. CDR3 amino acids: CASSNSPRDEQYF. Here the CDR3 DNA reads TGTGCCAGCAGCAACTCCCCCCGGGACGAGCAGTACTTC.

The V call is TRBV5-1, the J call TRBJ2-1; D might be TRBD2 (6 bases). The V gene lost 5 bases and the J gene lost 6 bases, with 12 bases spanning the gap. Germline loops: CDR1 SGHRS, CDR2 YFSETQ. The CDR3 has 13 amino acids. This CDR3 is CASSRDSGNEQFF. For the CDR3, the DNA is TGCGCCAGCAGTAGGGACTCTGGCAATGAGCAGTTCTTC. Full variable domain (outside the CDR3, taken from reference TRBV5-1 and TRBJ2-1): KAGVTQTPRYLIKTRGQQVTLSCSPISGHRSVSWYQQTPGQGLQFLFEYFSETQRNKGNFPGRFSGRQFSNSRSEMNVSTLELGDSALYLCASSRDSGNEQFFGPGTRLTVL.

Turning to this clone: Other DNA sequences in the same sample also yield this CDR3. The V call is TRBV30, the J call TRBJ1-2, with D hard to call. V lost 1 base and J lost 2, with 5 bases in between. The CDR3 spans 12 residues. From germline, CDR1 is GTSNPN and CDR2 SVGIG (reference sequence). The CDR3 nucleotides read TGTGCCTGGAGTGGCCAGAACTATGGCTACACCTTC. It codes for CAWSGQNYGYTF.

V is TRBV4-2 and J is TRBJ2-1; possibly TRBD1 for D (6 bases). The CDR3 consists of 21 residues. Germline assignment: CDR1 LGHNA and CDR2 YNFKEQ. V shed 0 bases and J shed 3 bases, with 27 bases lying between them. CDR3 region: CASSQDHEGHNREKDYNEQFF. In nucleotides, the CDR3 is TGTGCCAGCAGCCAAGATCACGAAGGACATAACAGGGAGAAGGACTACAATGAGCAGTTCTTC.

The CDR3 loop is CASSLGLDSDTQYF. CDR3 coding DNA: TGTGCCAGCAGCCTTGGACTTGATTCGGATACGCAGTATTTT. This chain links TRBV7-9 with TRBJ2-3; tentative D call: TRBD2 (5 bases). The CDR3 covers 14 residues. Trimming left V 5 bases short and J 6 bases short, with 15 bases between. The germline gives CDR1 SEHNR, CDR2 FQNEAQ (reference sequence).

The V and J genes are TRBV7-9 and TRBJ1-1; tentative D call: TRBD1 (5 bases). Germline CDR1 and CDR2: SEHNR and FQNEAQ (reference sequence). The CDR3 loop spans 15 amino acids. The V gene lost 5 bases and the J gene lost 0 bases, with 13 bases spanning the gap. CDR3 in amino acids: CASSAPQAMNTEAFF. Written as DNA, the CDR3 is TGTGCCAGCAGCGCCCCACAGGCTATGAACACTGAAGCTTTCTTT.

The chain is built from TRBV29-1 and TRBJ1-1; D unclear. The V and J ends lost 3 bases and 2 bases respectively, with 13 bases between them. Germline assignment: CDR1 SQVTM and CDR2 ANQGSEA. The CDR3 is made up of 14 amino acids. The CDR3 DNA sequence: TGCAGCGTTGAGGTATACGGGGTAAACACTGAAGCTTTCTTT. This sequence encodes CSVEVYGVNTEAFF.

This clone is a singleton in its sample. The genes are TRBV6-5 and TRBJ1-2; D is unclear. V lost 2 bases, J lost 4 bases, and 11 bases lay in between. Germline loops: CDR1 MNHEY, CDR2 SVGAGI. The CDR3 has 14 residues. The CDR3 DNA sequence: TGTGCCAGCAGTTACCGCCCCCTCGGCTATGGCTACACCTTC. Translating it yields CASSYRPLGYGYTF.

The rearrangement links TRBV25-1 to TRBJ1-6; D is undetermined. Trimming took 3 bases from V and 4 from J, leaving 4 bases between them. The CDR3 covers 13 residues. Germline V lookup: CDR1 MGHDK, CDR2 SYGVNS. DNA for the CDR3: TGTGCCAGCAGTGACGGGTATAATTCACCCCTCCACTTT. It is translated as CASSDGYNSPLHF.

The chain has TRBV18 and TRBJ1-6; D unresolved. Trimming took 3 bases from V and 7 from J, leaving 10 bases between them. Germline CDR1 reads KGHSH; CDR2 reads LQKENI. The CDR3 covers 14 residues. DNA of the CDR3: TGTGCCAGCTCACCGGAGGGTTGGAATTCACCCCTCCACTTT. This sequence encodes CASSPEGWNSPLHF.

V and J are TRBV2 and TRBJ1-2; 7 nucleotides agree with TRBD1. The germline V gene has CDR1 SNHLY and CDR2 FYNNEI. The CDR3 length is 12 residues. J lost 8 bases, V lost 6 bases, and 6 bases had no gene match. The CDR3 sequence is CASSDSGGGYTF. CDR3 DNA sequence: TGTGCCAGCAGCGACTCAGGGGGGGGCTACACCTTC.

The rearrangement joins TRBV21-1 to TRBJ2-7; the D call TRBD2 from the table was never checked on the DNA. TRBV21-1 is annotated as a pseudogene. CDR3 length: 13 amino acids. In DNA form, the CDR3 reads TGCTGGCTGATCCTAGATCTTTCCTACGAGCAGTACGTC. Its protein product is CWLILDLSYEQYV.

The chain joins TRBV18 to TRBJ1-5; 8 bases are shared with TRBD1. Germline trimming cut 3 bases from V and 11 bases from J; bases unmatched to any gene: 15. This CDR3 contains 16 residues. Germline CDR1 KGHSH, CDR2 LQKENI. The CDR3 is CASSPRKQGDGEAQHF. The CDR3 nucleotides are TGTGCCAGCTCACCGCGTAAACAGGGGGACGGGGAGGCCCAGCATTTT.

This chain joins TRBV11-1 and TRBJ2-2; D may be TRBD1 (6 bases). Germline V lookup: CDR1 SGHAT, CDR2 FQDESV (reference sequence). There are 14 residues in the CDR3. The V end was cut by 7 bases, the J end by 6 bases, with 15 bases between. The CDR3 reads CASMQQGDAGELFF. The DNA of the CDR3 is TGTGCCAGCATGCAACAGGGAGATGCCGGGGAGCTGTTTTTT.

The genes are TRBV6-5 and TRBJ2-7; 8 bases map to TRBD2. The V gene end was trimmed by 3 bases and the J gene end by 3 bases; junction bases not matched to a gene: 4. This CDR3 has 14 residues. Germline assignment: CDR1 MNHEY and CDR2 SVGAGI. The CDR3 sequence is CASSYSGKSYEQYF. CDR3 coding DNA: TGTGCCAGCAGTTATAGCGGGAAAAGCTACGAGCAGTACTTC.

This sequence joins TRBV19 and TRBJ1-4; 7 bases map to TRBD1. Trimming at V came to 7 bases and at J to 8 bases, leaving 10 bases not matched to a gene. CDR1 LNHDA and CDR2 SQIVND come from the germline V gene (reference sequence). The CDR3 is 14 amino acids. The CDR3 sequence is CASNPLPGGEKLFF. The DNA of the CDR3 is TGTGCCAGTAACCCCCTCCCAGGGGGAGAAAAACTGTTTTTT.

This clone was recorded only once. J is TRBJ1-1 and V is TRBV19; 9 nucleotides agree with TRBD1. The germline gives CDR1 LNHDA, CDR2 SQIVND (reference sequence). After removal of 6 bases from V and 0 bases from J, the junction contained 14 bases not matched to a gene. CDR3 length: 18 amino acids. The CDR3 spells CASSPFVRDRDMNTEAFF. The CDR3 DNA sequence: TGTGCCAGTAGCCCCTTTGTCCGGGACAGGGACATGAACACTGAAGCTTTCTTT.

CDR3 protein: CASSLAGTGKGIYGYTF. CDR3 nucleotides: TGTGCCAGCAGCTTGGCCGGGACAGGGAAGGGTATATATGGCTACACCTTC. V gene TRBV5-6 combines with J gene TRBJ1-2, with TRBD1 matching 9 bases. Germline CDR1 is SGHDT and CDR2 is YYEEEE. With V trimmed by 0 bases and J by 5 bases, 11 bases remained unmatched. The CDR3 has 17 amino acids.

This clone is a singleton in its sample. The chain carries TRBV5-1 and TRBJ2-3; the match to TRBD1 covers 7 bases. Trimming cost V 2 bases and J 2 bases; bases outside gene matches: 5. The germline V gene encodes CDR1 SGHRS and CDR2 YFSETQ. The length of the CDR3 is 15 residues. CDR3 in amino acids: CASSLTGVNTDTQYF. The CDR3 coding sequence is TGCGCCAGCAGCTTAACAGGGGTCAACACAGATACGCAGTATTTT.

The chain combines TRBV6-5 with TRBJ2-7; D is perhaps TRBD1 (7 bases). CDR1 and CDR2 (germline): MNHEY, SVGAGI. CDR3 length equals 14 residues. The V end was cut by 2 bases, the J end by 3 bases, with 11 bases between. CDR3 sequence (DNA): TGTGCCAGCAGTTACGCGGGACAGTTCTACGAGCAGTACTTC. Translation: CASSYAGQFYEQYF.

The rearrangement links TRBV18 to TRBJ2-1; tentative D call: TRBD2 (5 bases). CDR3 length equals 13 residues. Germline CDR1 and CDR2: KGHSH and LQKENI. With 7 bases removed from V and 4 bases from J, the gap between germline ends came to 11 bases. The CDR3 spells CASLPQRYNEQFF. The CDR3 DNA reads TGTGCCAGCTTACCTCAGCGGTACAATGAGCAGTTCTTC.

This chain connects TRBV29-1 to TRBJ1-3, with D possibly matching TRBD1 (6 bases). Trimming took off 5 bases at V and 1 base at J, with 9 bases between the two ends. CDR1 is SQVTM and CDR2 is ANQGSEA in the germline V gene. The CDR3 loop spans 13 amino acids. The CDR3 sequence: CSVTGLSGNTIYF. The CDR3 nucleotides read TGCAGCGTTACAGGGCTATCTGGAAACACCATATATTTT.

DNA for the CDR3: TGCGCCAGCAGCCTCCGGGACAGCTCCTACGAGCAGTACTTC. It codes for CASSLRDSSYEQYF. The rearrangement uses TRBV5-1 and TRBJ2-5; 7 nucleotides match TRBD1. With the DNA end fitting TRBJ2-7 better, the J assignment may be wrong. CDR1 is SGHRS, CDR2 YFSETQ, per germline. CDR3 length equals 14 residues.

The rearrangement uses TRBV4-3 and TRBJ1-4, with a tentative D call TRBD1 (5 bases). Germline CDR1 LGHNA, CDR2 YSLEER. This CDR3 is 14 amino acids long. Between the trimmed V and J ends, which lost 0 bases and 8 bases, there was a span of 10 bases. The CDR3 loop reads CASSQDPGREKLFF. CDR3 sequence (DNA): TGCGCCAGCAGCCAAGACCCAGGGCGGGAAAAACTGTTTTTT.

This clone was picked up one time. The chain is built from TRBV9 and TRBJ1-1; D is unresolved. The CDR3 has 13 residues. Deletions cut 4 bases from V and 3 bases from J, with 10 bases between. Germline V gives CDR1 SGDLS, CDR2 YYNGEE. The CDR3, as DNA: TGTGCCAGCAGCTTCAATCGAGACACTGAAGCTTTCTTT. It translates to CASSFNRDTEAFF.